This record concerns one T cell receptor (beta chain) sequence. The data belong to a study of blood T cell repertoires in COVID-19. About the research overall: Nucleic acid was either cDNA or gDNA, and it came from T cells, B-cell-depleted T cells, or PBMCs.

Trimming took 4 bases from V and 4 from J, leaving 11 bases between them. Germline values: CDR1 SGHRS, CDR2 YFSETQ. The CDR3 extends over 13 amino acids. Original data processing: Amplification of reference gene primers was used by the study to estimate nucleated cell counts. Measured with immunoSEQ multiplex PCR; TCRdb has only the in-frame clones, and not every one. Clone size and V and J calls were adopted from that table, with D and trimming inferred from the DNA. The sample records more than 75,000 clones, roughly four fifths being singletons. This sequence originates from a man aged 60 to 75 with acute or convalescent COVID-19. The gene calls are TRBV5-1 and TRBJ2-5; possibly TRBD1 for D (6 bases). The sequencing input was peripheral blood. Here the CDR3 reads CASSPTGIETQYF. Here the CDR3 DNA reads TGCGCCAGCAGCCCCACAGGGATAGAGACCCAGTACTTC.